Here is one T cell receptor (beta chain) with its context. This clone was counted a few times. There is no known antigen for this receptor. The input lacks base qualities; no much larger clone sits a single base away. The source of the sample is a study of beta chain features in type 1 diabetes listed by TCRdb under 2018. Study-level background: Mean age, gender distribution, total cell number and subset yield did not differ between patients and healthy donors. A total of about 99,000,000 sorted cells were examined across all samples, and RNA yield correlated strongly with the number of cells per subset. The study compared the TCRB repertoires of sorted circulating CD4+ T cell subsets in recently diagnosed type 1 diabetes patients with those in matched healthy donors. Naive and central memory subsets were obtained from all 30 or so donors, but regulatory and stem cell-like memory subsets were isolated from only 8 patients and about 8 healthy donors.

General conclusions and limits of the study: Because cDNA was sequenced instead of genomic DNA, highly expressing activated cells could be over-represented, though the groups showed no difference in activation or CD3 levels. The naive, central memory and regulatory TCRB repertoires appeared to resemble one another more closely among patients than among healthy donors. Type 1 diabetes patients showed a moderate but significant shortening of TCRB CDR3 length in all four CD4+ subsets. Patients with type 1 diabetes made fewer insertions and deleted more nucleotides at VDJ recombination sites, implying thymic rearrangement abnormalities. PCR may preferentially amplify shorter templates, but because patient and control samples were amplified and corrected together, any resulting skew would affect both groups equally. Because the HLA sub-analyses included only small numbers of individuals, any influence of HLA type on TCRB rearrangement was left unresolved.

From each donor, a single peripheral blood sample of around 120 mL on average was drawn into heparinised tubes. A BD FACSAria II was used to sort naive, central memory, regulatory and stem cell-like memory CD4+ T cells with a panel that included CD45RO, CCR7, CD25, CD127, CD95 and CD27. Every sorted population had a purity above 95%. PBMCs were isolated immediately by Lymphoprep density gradient centrifugation and stained directly without culture. So that batch effects would be minimized, each experiment stained and sorted samples in pairs, pairing one healthy donor with one patient. The High Capacity cDNA Reverse Transcription Kit was used to reverse transcribe all of the isolated RNA, meaning that expressed TCRB transcripts were what got sequenced. Naive, central memory and regulatory T cell samples underwent deep immunoSEQ sequencing, averaging about 3.3 million total reads per sample. After sorted cells were lysed in RLT buffer, RNA was extracted with DNase-treated RNeasy Micro or Mini kits, with the choice depending on cell number. To prevent cross-contamination, every cell subset was processed on its own, while patient and healthy donor samples were processed together. The immunoSEQ multiplex PCR was used to amplify TCRB sequences from cDNA, yielding 87-bp fragments that span the CDR3 region. Amplicons were sequenced on the Illumina HiSeq platform. The original methods were these. PCR bias was computationally corrected using synthetic template baselines, reads within Hamming distance 2 were collapsed, and singletons that could not be merged were discarded. Reads were aligned to IMGT to assign V, D and J genes, CDR3 length, and insertions or deletions at six rearrangement sites. Within each subset, clonotype counts were normalized to the number of sorted cells before true diversity and Gini coefficients were calculated with the tcR R package. Repertoire sharing was quantified using the overlap coefficient calculated on TCRB nucleotide sequences. Out-of-frame TCRB sequences from naive cells were analyzed as a proxy for the pre-selection repertoire. TCRdb retrieved this table from immuneACCESS and kept in-frame rearrangements only. Not all clones are present; in checked studies, unresolved V genes account for under half, and no reason is known for the remainder. V, J and clone size are those of that table, while D and trimming were read from the DNA. The sample yields some 290,000 clones; around 25% were counted once. Roughly 0.013% of the sample lies in the top ten.

Including the terminal cysteine and phenylalanine, the CDR3 comprises 14 residues. Here the CDR3 DNA is all that survives: 42 bases in frame from base 1. In the germline V gene, CDR1 corresponds to SQVTM and CDR2 to ANQGSEA. V is shortened by 4 bases, J by 7 bases, and the region joining them spans 17 bases. The sample comprised naive CD4+ T cells from blood. The sample's cell subset or site, from its label and the paper: true naive CD4+ T cells. Rearrangement joined TRBV29-1 to TRBJ2-1; 5 matching bases give a weak D call of TRBD2. This receptor was obtained from a woman younger than 45 with type 1 diabetes. The CDR3 is CSVGPDLDSNEQFF. In nucleotides, the sequence is TGCAGCGTTGGCCCCGACCTGGACTCGAATGAGCAGTTCTTC.